One and the same sample provided the 7 T cell receptor beta chains below, sequenced in a study of T cells in localized non-small cell lung cancer. Method: immunoSEQ multiplex PCR; TCRdb's copy keeps in-frame clones and lacks some. The table includes tens of thousands of clones, roughly four fifths detected once. Specimen: PBMCs, collected before any cancer treatment. The receptor set was obtained from a man aged 40 to 75 with stage II lung adenocarcinoma.

This clone was counted between two and nine times. The chain carries TRBV19 and TRBJ2-1; 9 bases agree with TRBD2. The CDR3 spans 16 residues. The germline V gene encodes CDR1 LNHDA and CDR2 SQIVND (reference sequence). V trimming: 0 bases; J trimming: 5 bases; junction bases outside the gene matches: 5. CDR3 coding DNA: TGTGCCAGTAGTATAGATGCAGCGGGAGGACACAATGAGCAGTTCTTC. Translating it yields CASSIDAAGGHNEQFF.

This chain joins TRBV27 and TRBJ1-6; a weak D match, TRBD1 (6 bases). CDR3 length: 12 residues. V was cut by 8 bases and J by 9 bases, with 11 bases left in between. The germline V gene encodes CDR1 MNHEY and CDR2 SMNVEV (reference sequence). For the CDR3, the DNA is TGTGCCAGCGGAACAGGGCTTTCACCCCTCCACTTT. Translated: CASGTGLSPLHF.

This chain uses TRBV6-5 with TRBJ2-2, with D maybe TRBD1 (5 bases). The CDR3 length is 15 residues. CDR1 MNHEY and CDR2 SVGAGI come from the germline V gene. Trimming took 0 bases from V and 7 from J, leaving 12 bases between them. This CDR3 is CASSYSRQGSGELFF. CDR3 coding DNA: TGTGCCAGCAGTTACTCGAGGCAGGGTAGCGGGGAGCTGTTTTTT.

This chain uses TRBV2 with TRBJ2-7; TRBD2 is a possible D gene (6 bases). Germline loops: CDR1 SNHLY, CDR2 FYNNEI. V dropped 6 bases and J dropped 2 bases, with 17 bases sitting between them. The length of the CDR3 is 15 residues. CDR3 sequence reads: CASRGGLISTYEQYF. CDR3 bases: TGTGCCAGCAGGGGGGGACTCATCAGCACCTACGAGCAGTACTTC.

The V gene is TRBV11-2, the J gene TRBJ2-7; tentatively, D is TRBD1 (6 bases). CDR1 is SGHAT, CDR2 FQNNGV, per germline. V lost 5 bases and J lost 2, with 13 bases in between. The CDR3 consists of 14 residues. The CDR3 nucleotides read TGTGCCAGCAGCGCAAACAGGGTTACCTACGAGCAGTACTTC. This sequence encodes CASSANRVTYEQYF. The full variable domain, its missing parts supplied by reference TRBV11-2 and TRBJ2-7, is EAGVAQSPRYKIIEKRQSVAFWCNPISGHATLYWYQQILGQGPKLLIQFQNNGVVDDSQLPKDRFSAERLKGVDSTLKIQPAKLEDSAVYLCASSANRVTYEQYFGPGTRLTVT.

This clone was seen a few times. The chain recombines TRBV18 with TRBJ1-1; D is undetermined. The CDR3 length is 15 residues. Trimming took off 5 bases at V and 1 base at J, with 14 bases between the two ends. The germline gives CDR1 KGHSH, CDR2 LQKENI. CDR3 protein: CASSARFRQNTEAFF. In DNA, the CDR3 is TGTGCCAGCTCAGCACGTTTCAGACAGAACACTGAAGCTTTCTTT.

V gene TRBV2 combines with J gene TRBJ2-6; perhaps TRBD2 as D (5 bases). V lost 5 bases and J 4 bases, leaving 9 bases between the germline ends. This CDR3 is built from 14 residues. CDR1 and CDR2 from the germline V gene are SNHLY and FYNNEI. The CDR3 region is CASSPLAGANVLTF. The CDR3 coding sequence is TGTGCCAGCAGTCCTTTAGCGGGGGCCAACGTCCTGACTTTC.